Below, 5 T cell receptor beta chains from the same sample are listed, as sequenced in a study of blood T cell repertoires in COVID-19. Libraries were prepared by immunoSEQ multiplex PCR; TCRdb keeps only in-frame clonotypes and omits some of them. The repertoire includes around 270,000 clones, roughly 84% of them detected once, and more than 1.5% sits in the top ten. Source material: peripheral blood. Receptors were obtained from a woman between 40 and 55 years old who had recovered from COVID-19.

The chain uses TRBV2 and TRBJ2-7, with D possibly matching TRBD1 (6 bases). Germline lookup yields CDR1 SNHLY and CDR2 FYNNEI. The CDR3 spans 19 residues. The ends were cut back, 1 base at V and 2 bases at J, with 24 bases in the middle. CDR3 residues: CASSEGKDRHYRATYEQYF. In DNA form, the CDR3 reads TGTGCCAGCAGTGAAGGGAAGGACAGACACTATCGGGCTACCTACGAGCAGTACTTC.

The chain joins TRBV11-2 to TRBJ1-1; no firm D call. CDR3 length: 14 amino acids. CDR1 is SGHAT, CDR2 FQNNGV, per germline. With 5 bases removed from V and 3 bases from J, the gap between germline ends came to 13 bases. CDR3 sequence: CASSARARDTEAFF. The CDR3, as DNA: TGTGCCAGCAGCGCGCGGGCCCGGGACACTGAAGCTTTCTTT.

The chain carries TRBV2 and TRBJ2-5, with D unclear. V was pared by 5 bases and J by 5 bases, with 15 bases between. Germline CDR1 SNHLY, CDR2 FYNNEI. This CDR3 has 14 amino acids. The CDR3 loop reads CASSPVYSPETQYF. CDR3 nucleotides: TGTGCCAGCAGTCCGGTTTATTCCCCTGAGACCCAGTACTTC.

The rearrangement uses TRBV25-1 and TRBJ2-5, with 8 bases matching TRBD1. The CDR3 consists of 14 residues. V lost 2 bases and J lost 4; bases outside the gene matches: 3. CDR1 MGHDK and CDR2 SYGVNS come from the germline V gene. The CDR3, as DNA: TGTGCCAGCAGTGAAGCAGGGGGCGCAGAGACCCAGTACTTC. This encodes CASSEAGGAETQYF.

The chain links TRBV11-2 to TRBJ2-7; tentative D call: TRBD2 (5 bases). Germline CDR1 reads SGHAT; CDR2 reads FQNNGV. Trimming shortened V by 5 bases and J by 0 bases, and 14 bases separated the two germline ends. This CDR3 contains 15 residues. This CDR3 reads CASSLLDGTSYEQYF. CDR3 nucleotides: TGTGCCAGCAGCCTACTAGACGGCACCTCCTACGAGCAGTACTTC. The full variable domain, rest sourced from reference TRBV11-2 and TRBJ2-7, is EAGVAQSPRYKIIEKRQSVAFWCNPISGHATLYWYQQILGQGPKLLIQFQNNGVVDDSQLPKDRFSAERLKGVDSTLKIQPAKLEDSAVYLCASSLLDGTSYEQYFGPGTRLTVT.